Below, 10 T cell receptor beta chains from the same sample are listed, as sequenced in a study of OX40 agonist ivuxolimab in advanced cancers. The table came from immunoSEQ multiplex PCR; TCRdb's copy has only in-frame clones and leaves some out. The sample records about 37,000 clones, about 72% being singletons. The source was CD4+ or CD8+ T cells sorted from blood, collected in a trial of the OX40 agonist ivuxolimab. These receptors all come from an adult with an advanced solid tumor such as melanoma, head and neck, liver or kidney cancer.

The chain recombines TRBV28 with TRBJ2-7; 8 bases are shared with TRBD1. The CDR3 is made up of 12 amino acids. V gave up 2 bases and J gave up 6 bases; unmatched junction bases: 0. Per the germline V gene, CDR1 is MDHEN and CDR2 is SYDVKM. DNA for the CDR3: TGTGCCAGCAGTTTAACAGGGGGCGAGCAGTACTTC. It is translated as CASSLTGGEQYF.

This chain connects TRBV27 to TRBJ2-2; no clear D gene. Germline CDR1 is MNHEY and CDR2 is SMNVEV (reference sequence). This CDR3 spans 14 amino acids. The germline V and J ends were trimmed by 3 bases and 1 base, with 6 bases remaining between them. The CDR3 loop is CASSLGWNTGELFF. In DNA form, the CDR3 reads TGTGCCAGCAGTTTGGGGTGGAACACCGGGGAGCTGTTTTTT.

The chain combines TRBV2 with TRBJ1-2; D possibly corresponds to TRBD1 (5 bases). This CDR3 has 13 residues. V was pared by 2 bases and J by 6 bases, with 10 bases between. The germline gives CDR1 SNHLY, CDR2 FYNNEI. In DNA, the CDR3 is TGTGCCAGCAGTGAACAGGGAAGTGATGGCTACACCTTC. This codes for CASSEQGSDGYTF.

The chain has TRBV11-3 and TRBJ1-1, with TRBD1 matching 11 bases. The CDR3 totals 13 residues. The germline V gene encodes CDR1 SGHNT and CDR2 YENEEA. V lost 3 bases, J lost 9 bases, and 3 bases stayed unmatched. The DNA for the CDR3 is TGTGCCAGCAGCTTTGGACAGGGGGCTAAAGCTTTCTTT. The encoded protein is CASSFGQGAKAFF. Based on the CDR3 plus reference TRBV11-3 and TRBJ1-1, the full variable domain is EAGVVQSPRYKIIEKKQPVAFWCNPISGHNTLYWYLQNLGQGPELLIRYENEEAVDDSQLPKDRFSAERLKGVDSTLKIQPAELGDSAVYLCASSFGQGAKAFFGQGTRLTVV.

This clone was seen once. CDR3 bases: TGTGCCAGCTCACCACCGTCGGGGGTCGGTGAGCAGTTCTTC. Protein product: CASSPPSGVGEQFF. The chain is built from TRBV18 and TRBJ2-1; D might be TRBD2 (6 bases). Between the trimmed V and J ends, which lost 0 bases and 9 bases, there was a span of 12 bases. The CDR3 covers 14 residues. CDR1 and CDR2 from the germline V gene are KGHSH and LQKENI.

The chain joins TRBV7-9 to TRBJ1-6; 9 bases map to TRBD1. V shed 5 bases and J 10 bases; nucleotides not matched to a gene: 6. CDR3 length equals 14 residues. Germline CDR1 reads SEHNR; CDR2 reads FQNEAQ (reference sequence). CDR3 sequence (DNA): TGTGCCAGCAGCCCCGACAGGGGGAAATCACCCCTCCACTTT. It is translated as CASSPDRGKSPLHF.

This rearrangement joins TRBV4-1 to TRBJ1-4, with D uncertain. The germline V gene encodes CDR1 MGHRA and CDR2 YSYEKL. The germline V and J ends were trimmed by 4 bases and 4 bases, with 13 bases remaining between them. This CDR3 region has 15 residues. This chain's CDR3 is CASSLTPADNEKLFF. CDR3 sequence (DNA): TGCGCCAGCAGCCTTACCCCGGCGGATAATGAAAAACTGTTTTTT.

A few counts support this clone. The gene calls are TRBV28 and TRBJ2-7; TRBD1 aligns across 7 bases. Germline V lookup: CDR1 MDHEN, CDR2 SYDVKM. This CDR3 comprises 16 residues. The V and J ends lost 6 bases and 2 bases, in that order; junction bases with no gene match: 13. CDR3 nucleotides: TGTGCCAGCAGAAACAGTCAAGGGGACAGACCCTACGAGCAGTACTTC. Its protein is CASRNSQGDRPYEQYF.

The chain recombines TRBV7-9 with TRBJ1-1; weak D call: TRBD1 (6 bases). The CDR3 covers 14 residues. V was pared by 2 bases and J by 1 base, with 8 bases between. Per the germline V gene, CDR1 is SEHNR and CDR2 is FQNEAQ (reference sequence). The CDR3 DNA follows: TGTGCCAGCAGCTTACAGGGGCGGAACACTGAAGCTTTCTTT. It specifies CASSLQGRNTEAFF.

CDR3 in amino acids: CASSLGNSPLHF. The DNA of the CDR3 is TGTGCCAGCAGCTTGGGGAATTCACCCCTCCACTTT. The chain joins TRBV5-5 to TRBJ1-6; the D is unclear. Germline values: CDR1 SGHKS, CDR2 YYEKEE (reference sequence). This CDR3 contains 12 residues. Trimming shortened V by 0 bases and J by 7 bases, and 2 bases separated the two germline ends.